Listed below are T cell receptor beta chains from one sample, sequenced in a study of CD8+ T cells in alopecia areata. TCRdb keeps only in-frame clones here, not all; method: immunoSEQ multiplex PCR. Of fewer than 200,000 clones listed, around 58% are singletons. The source material was CD4+ T cells sorted from blood, sampled at roughly week 58, from a patient treated with tofacitinib. The source of these receptors is a human donor with alopecia areata. Both conserved end residues are part of each CDR3. A D gene is named only where the DNA matches it firmly. Part of the rows lack a size; the others show once, few, many or a class for expanded clones.

cdr3_nt: TGTGCCAGCAGCTCCCGGGGAGTGGGGTCGATTGGAGAGACCCAGTACTTC
cdr3_aa: CASSSRGVGSIGETQYF
clone_size: -
v_call: TRBV27
d_call: -
j_call: TRBJ2-5

cdr3_nt: TGCGCCAGCAGCCCAGGGGACAGGGGTGGCGAGCAGTACTTC
cdr3_aa: CASSPGDRGGEQYF
clone_size: -
v_call: TRBV5-1
d_call: TRBD1
j_call: TRBJ2-7

cdr3_nt: TGTGCCAGCAGCCTGACGATGAACACTGAAGCTTTCTTT
cdr3_aa: CASSLTMNTEAFF
clone_size: -
v_call: TRBV6-5
d_call: -
j_call: TRBJ1-1

cdr3_nt: TGTGCCAGCGGGCTCATCGGGACAAGGTATTTT
cdr3_aa: CASGLIGTRYF
clone_size: few
v_call: TRBV28
d_call: -
j_call: TRBJ2-3

cdr3_nt: TGCGCCAGCAGCTCAAATAGCGGGGGATACAATGAGCAGTTCTTC
cdr3_aa: CASSSNSGGYNEQFF
clone_size: -
v_call: TRBV5-1
d_call: TRBD2
j_call: TRBJ2-1

cdr3_nt: TGCGCCAGCAGCCGAACCACCCTCAAGCGGGGACGAGAAGAGACCCAGTACTTC
cdr3_aa: CASSRTTLKRGREETQYF
clone_size: -
v_call: TRBV4-1
d_call: TRBD2
j_call: TRBJ2-5

cdr3_nt: TGTGCCAGCAGCCAAGTTGGATTCCAAGAGACCCAGTACTTC
cdr3_aa: CASSQVGFQETQYF
clone_size: few
v_call: TRBV14
d_call: -
j_call: TRBJ2-5

cdr3_nt: TGTGCCAGCACAGGACAGGGGCTGGGAGAGAAGCAGTACTTC
cdr3_aa: CASTGQGLGEKQYF
clone_size: few
v_call: TRBV6-1
d_call: TRBD1
j_call: TRBJ2-7

cdr3_nt: TGTGCCAGCTCACCTCGGGGTGATGGAAACACCATATATTTT
cdr3_aa: CASSPRGDGNTIYF
clone_size: -
v_call: TRBV18
d_call: -
j_call: TRBJ1-3

cdr3_nt: TGTGCCAGCAGTTTACGTGGTTCACTACAGAACACCGGGGAGCTGTTTTTT
cdr3_aa: CASSLRGSLQNTGELFF
clone_size: -
v_call: TRBV27
d_call: -
j_call: TRBJ2-2

cdr3_nt: TGTGCCAGCTCACTACAGGGAGCGGGTACCAATGAGCAGTTCTTC
cdr3_aa: CASSLQGAGTNEQFF
clone_size: once
v_call: TRBV18
d_call: -
j_call: TRBJ2-1

cdr3_nt: TGTGCCAGCAGTTTCGGGGGCTATAGCAATCAGCCCCAGCATTTT
cdr3_aa: CASSFGGYSNQPQHF
clone_size: -
v_call: TRBV27
d_call: -
j_call: TRBJ1-5